The present entry profiles one T cell receptor beta chain with its context. Its cognate antigen is unknown. This CDR3 has 14 residues. CDR1 SGHNT and CDR2 YYREEE come from the germline V gene (reference sequence). V was shortened by 0 bases and J by 3 bases, with 10 bases between the two germline ends. The sample comes from a study of T cells in tumors after PD-1 blockade. Study-wide results and limits: Peripheral recruitment is suggested, as some novel exhausted tumor clones were in pre-treatment blood.

Generated by immunoSEQ multiplex PCR, the TCRdb table keeps only in-frame clones and is missing some. Of 9,500 to 15,000 clones in the sample, over 55% were seen once. Tumor biopsies came from the same primary tumor site before and after PD-1 blockade. The sequencing here drew on tumor tissue, taken before anti-PD-1 treatment. The chain employs TRBV5-4 and TRBJ2-7, with D perhaps TRBD1 (5 bases). This receptor was taken from a human donor with basal cell carcinoma. The CDR3 nucleotides read TGTGCCAGCAGCTTGGACCAGGGAAGCTACGAGCAGTACTTC. Translating gives CASSLDQGSYEQYF. The full variable domain, its missing parts supplied by reference TRBV5-4 and TRBJ2-7, is ETGVTQSPTHLIKTRGQQVTLRCSSQSGHNTVSWYQQALGQGPQFIFQYYREEENGRGNFPPRFSGLQFPNYSSELNVNALELDDSALYLCASSLDQGSYEQYFGPGTRLTVT.